Below, one T cell receptor beta chain is given with its context. How the authors handled the data: Using reference gene primer amplification, nucleated cell counts were estimated. Clones were sequenced by immunoSEQ multiplex PCR, and TCRdb holds only the in-frame ones, with some missing. That table supplies the V and J calls and clone size; D and trimming were determined from the DNA. The repertoire includes under 150,000 clones, 75% to 95% of them detected once, and approximately 1.9% sits in the top ten. Deletions cut 5 bases from V and 0 bases from J, with 5 bases between. Germline CDR1 MNHEY, CDR2 SVGEGT. CDR3 length: 12 residues. The data were taken from a study of blood T cell repertoires in COVID-19. Study information: Sources were T cells, B-cell-depleted T cells, or PBMCs; the material itself was cDNA or gDNA.

This receptor was obtained from a human donor with active COVID-19. The donor label of this sample is uncertain. The specimen was peripheral blood. The chain employs TRBV6-2 or TRBV6-3 and TRBJ2-7; D call uncertain. CDR3 sequence reads: CASSPLSYEQYF. CDR3 DNA sequence: TGTGCCAGCAGTCCCCTCTCCTACGAGCAGTACTTC.